One and the same sample provided the 32 T cell receptor beta chains below, sequenced in a study of blood T cell repertoires in COVID-19. Using immunoSEQ multiplex PCR, the repertoire was profiled, and TCRdb retains in-frame clones only, with some absent. The table lists roughly 150,000 clones, approximately 82% of them singletons. The sequenced material came from peripheral blood. The receptors come from a human donor with acute or convalescent COVID-19. The donor label of this sample is uncertain.

V is TRBV5-1 and J is TRBJ2-6; 7 bases are shared with TRBD1. J was trimmed by 1 base and V by 6 bases; bases with no gene match: 4. Germline V gene sequence: CDR1 SGHRS, CDR2 YFSETQ. The CDR3 runs to 15 residues. The CDR3 DNA reads TGCGCCAGCACTCCACAGGGGTCTGGGGCCAACGTCCTGACTTTC. Its translation: CASTPQGSGANVLTF.

The V and J genes are TRBV19 and TRBJ1-6; tentatively, D is TRBD1 (5 bases). CDR3 length: 16 amino acids. V dropped 5 bases and J dropped 9 bases, with 20 bases sitting between them. Germline V gene data show CDR1 as LNHDA and CDR2 as SQIVND (reference sequence). CDR3 sequence: CASSPGGSTGRSPLHF. CDR3 DNA sequence: TGTGCCAGTAGTCCCGGGGGGTCAACGGGACGTTCACCCCTCCACTTT.

This chain joins TRBV9 and TRBJ1-6, with D possibly TRBD1 on 5 matching bases. The CDR3 consists of 12 residues. V dropped 3 bases and J dropped 7 bases, with 5 bases sitting between them. The V gene's germline CDR1 is SGDLS and CDR2 YYNGEE. CDR3 coding DNA: TGTGCCAGCAGCGGACAGAATTCACCCCTCCACTTT. This encodes CASSGQNSPLHF. The whole variable domain, filled in from reference TRBV9 and TRBJ1-6, reads DSGVTQTPKHLITATGQRVTLRCSPRSGDLSVYWYQQSLDQGLQFLIQYYNGEERAKGNILERFSAQQFPDLHSELNLSSLELGDSALYFCASSGQNSPLHFGNGTRLTVT.

The chain is built from TRBV3-1 (or the pseudogene TRBV3-2) and TRBJ1-4; the D gene is possibly TRBD1 (6 bases). CDR1 is LGHDT, CDR2 YNNKEL, per germline (reference sequence). With 6 bases removed from V and 7 bases from J, the gap between germline ends came to 27 bases. The CDR3 is 18 amino acids. The CDR3, as DNA: TGTGCCAGCAGAGATTCCCCAGCCGGGGGGCGCTTAGGTGAAAAACTGTTTTTT. Translation gives CASRDSPAGGRLGEKLFF.

The chain couples TRBV5-5 to TRBJ2-3, with TRBD2 identical over 12 bases. The CDR3 has 16 residues. The V gene end was trimmed by 3 bases and the J gene end by 0 bases; junction bases not matched to a gene: 2. From germline, CDR1 is SGHKS and CDR2 YYEKEE (reference sequence). CDR3 loop: CASSWGTSGSTDTQYF. CDR3 in DNA: TGTGCCAGCAGCTGGGGGACTAGCGGGAGCACAGATACGCAGTATTTT.

The chain joins TRBV6-5 to TRBJ2-3; D unresolved. This CDR3 region has 11 residues. CDR1 is MNHEY, CDR2 SVGAGI, per germline. Trimming shortened V by 10 bases and J by 5 bases, and 10 bases separated the two germline ends. The DNA for the CDR3 is TGTGCCACCACTCAGGTAGATACGCAGTATTTT. The encoded protein is CATTQVDTQYF.

This chain connects TRBV30 to TRBJ1-2; D not resolved. CDR1 is GTSNPN, CDR2 SVGIG, per germline (reference sequence). Trimming took off 1 base at V and 8 bases at J, with 8 bases between the two ends. The CDR3 consists of 11 residues. The CDR3 nucleotides are TGTGCCTGGAGTGCCGGAGGGGGCTACACCTTC. It specifies CAWSAGGGYTF.

This clone was found many times. The V call is TRBV18, the J call TRBJ1-1; TRBD1 matches 12 bases. The CDR3 runs to 17 residues. J lost 5 bases, V lost 2 bases, and 9 bases had no gene match. Germline CDR1 is KGHSH and CDR2 is LQKENI. In DNA form, the CDR3 reads TGTGCCAGCTCACCAAGGGACAGGGGGCGCATGAGGACTGAAGCTTTCTTT. This translates into CASSPRDRGRMRTEAFF.

The rearrangement joins TRBV29-1 to TRBJ1-1, with D perhaps TRBD1 (6 bases). This CDR3 has 12 residues. The V end lost 6 bases, the J end lost 8 bases, and 16 bases lay between the germline ends. From germline, CDR1 is SQVTM and CDR2 ANQGSEA. CDR3 in DNA: TGCAGCGTCGGACAGTTATCCACAGAAGCTTTCTTT. This translates into CSVGQLSTEAFF. Variable domain in full (rest from reference TRBV29-1 and TRBJ1-1): SAVISQKPSRDICQRGTSLTIQCQVDSQVTMMFWYRQQPGQSLTLIATANQGSEATYESGFVIDKFPISRPNLTFSTLTVSNMSPEDSSIYLCSVGQLSTEAFFGQGTRLTVV.

The chain employs TRBV21-1 and TRBJ1-2; the table calls TRBD1, which could not be checked here. TRBV21-1 counts as a pseudogene. This CDR3 is built from 15 residues. CDR3 loop: CASSNRQGAVYGYTF. CDR3 nucleotides: TGTGCCAGCAGCAATAGACAGGGGGCGGTCTATGGCTACACCTTC.

CDR3 region: CASSRPPGQGGDEQYF. For the CDR3, the DNA is TGTGCCAGCAGCCGGCCCCCGGGACAGGGGGGCGACGAGCAGTACTTC. The chain couples TRBV7-2 to TRBJ2-7; 11 nucleotides align to TRBD1. Looked up from germline, CDR1 is SGHTA and CDR2 is FQGNSA. The CDR3 length is 16 residues. Germline trimming cut 5 bases from V and 5 bases from J; bases unmatched to any gene: 11.

The genes are TRBV6-6 and TRBJ1-5; TRBD1 matches 7 bases. The CDR3 extends over 14 amino acids. The V gene end was trimmed by 2 bases and the J gene end by 11 bases; junction bases not matched to a gene: 9. Looked up from germline, CDR1 is MNHNY and CDR2 is SVGAGI (reference sequence). The CDR3 bases are TGTGCCAGCAGTTACGAAGGGGGCCGAGGGGCCCAGCATTTT. It codes for CASSYEGGRGAQHF.

This sequence joins TRBV30 and TRBJ2-5, with TRBD2 matching 10 bases. CDR3 length: 14 residues. The germline V gene has CDR1 GTSNPN and CDR2 SVGIG (reference sequence). After removal of 3 bases from V and 5 bases from J, the junction contained 6 bases not matched to a gene. The CDR3 loop is CAWSSGGAGETQYF. CDR3 DNA sequence: TGTGCCTGGAGCAGCGGGGGGGCCGGGGAGACCCAGTACTTC.

The gene calls are TRBV11-3 and TRBJ2-7, with D possibly TRBD1 on 6 matching bases. Trimming took off 4 bases at V and 3 bases at J, with 10 bases between the two ends. There are 13 residues in the CDR3. Germline CDR1 is SGHNT and CDR2 is YENEEA. The CDR3 nucleotides read TGTGCCAGCAGCTCTTCACAGGGCTACGAGCAGTACTTC. As protein: CASSSSQGYEQYF.

The chain combines TRBV6-5 with TRBJ2-7; weak D call: TRBD1 (6 bases). CDR1 and CDR2 (germline): MNHEY, SVGAGI. The CDR3 covers 14 residues. Trimming took off 11 bases at V and 2 bases at J, with 19 bases between the two ends. The DNA of the CDR3 is TGTGCCGGACAGTCTGGGGCAGGGGCCTACGAGCAGTACTTC. Translating gives CAGQSGAGAYEQYF.

The chain employs TRBV19 and TRBJ2-1; weak D call: TRBD2 (5 bases). Germline CDR1 and CDR2: LNHDA and SQIVND (reference sequence). The CDR3 has 15 residues. Trimming stripped 6 bases from V and 2 bases from J, with 14 bases between. The DNA of the CDR3 is TGTGCCAGTAGCTTCAGCGGAGCTACCTACAATGAGCAGTTCTTC. This gives the protein CASSFSGATYNEQFF.

The chain joins TRBV6-1 to TRBJ1-2; maybe TRBD1 (5 bases). Between the trimmed V and J ends, which lost 1 base and 0 bases, there was a span of 9 bases. This CDR3 has 15 residues. The germline V gene encodes CDR1 MNHNS and CDR2 SASEGT. CDR3 amino acids: CASSEVGGTNYGYTF. In DNA, the CDR3 is TGTGCCAGCAGTGAAGTGGGGGGAACTAACTATGGCTACACCTTC.

This chain connects TRBV5-1 to TRBJ2-5; 11 bases are a match to TRBD2. V gave up 4 bases and J gave up 5 bases; unmatched junction bases: 10. CDR3 length equals 16 residues. CDR1 and CDR2 from the germline V gene are SGHRS and YFSETQ. CDR3 sequence: CASSINSGGASETQYF. The CDR3 DNA is TGCGCCAGCAGCATTAATAGCGGGGGGGCTTCCGAGACCCAGTACTTC.

This chain links TRBV4-2 with TRBJ2-2; 8 bases match TRBD1. V lost 1 base, J lost 3 bases, and 7 bases stayed unmatched. The CDR3 contains 17 residues. Germline V lookup: CDR1 LGHNA, CDR2 YNFKEQ. The CDR3 nucleotides read TGTGCCAGCAGCCAAGGGAACAGGGGGGCTCACACCGGGGAGCTGTTTTTT. As protein: CASSQGNRGAHTGELFF.

The V and J genes are TRBV3-1 (or the pseudogene TRBV3-2) and TRBJ1-2; 7 nucleotides align to TRBD1. V lost 3 bases and J lost 4; bases outside the gene matches: 8. The CDR3 sequence is 15 residues long. Germline CDR1 and CDR2: LGHDT and YNNKEL (reference sequence). The CDR3 DNA reads as TGTGCCAGCAGCCAGGCACCGGGACAGCCCTATGGCTACACCTTC. Its translation is CASSQAPGQPYGYTF.

The rearrangement joins TRBV10-3 to TRBJ1-1; weak D call: TRBD1 (5 bases). The germline V gene has CDR1 ENHRY and CDR2 SYGVKD. CDR3 length: 14 residues. V dropped 6 bases and J dropped 6 bases, with 17 bases sitting between them. CDR3 amino acids: CAIRPGGESAEAFF. The CDR3, as DNA: TGTGCCATCAGACCTGGGGGGGAAAGCGCTGAAGCTTTCTTT.

The count of this clone is one. This CDR3 reads CASSNKWYTQYF. CDR3 DNA sequence: TGTGCCAGCTCCAACAAGTGGTATACGCAGTATTTT. The chain has TRBV3-1 (or the pseudogene TRBV3-2) and TRBJ2-3; no clear D. Trimming removed 8 bases from V and 7 bases from J, with 13 bases in between. The CDR3 sequence is 12 residues long. CDR1 is LGHDT and CDR2 is YNNKEL in the germline V gene (reference sequence).

This chain connects TRBV29-1 to TRBJ1-4; tentatively, D is TRBD1 (5 bases). The CDR3 spans 12 residues. V was cut by 8 bases and J by 7 bases, with 14 bases left in between. Germline CDR1 reads SQVTM; CDR2 reads ANQGSEA. CDR3 coding DNA: TGCAGCTGGCGGGAGGGGAGTGAAAAACTGTTTTTT. Translation gives CSWREGSEKLFF.

The CDR3 protein is CASSQTWDSIQYF. In nucleotides, the CDR3 is TGTGCCAGCAGCCAAACCTGGGACAGCATTCAGTACTTC. The chain employs TRBV11-1 and TRBJ2-4; 7 nucleotides align to TRBD1. Germline CDR1 is SGHAT and CDR2 is FQDESV (reference sequence). The ends lost 5 bases at V and 9 bases at J; junction bases unmatched: 7. This CDR3 contains 13 residues.

The chain has TRBV7-9 and TRBJ2-2, with D tentatively TRBD2 (5 bases). The ends were cut back, 5 bases at V and 0 bases at J, with 13 bases in the middle. CDR1 is SEHNR, CDR2 FQNEAQ, per germline (reference sequence). This CDR3 has 16 residues. The CDR3 is CASSPWRVTNTGELFF. The CDR3 DNA follows: TGTGCCAGCAGCCCCTGGCGGGTGACGAACACCGGGGAGCTGTTTTTT.

This clone has just a few counts. The V and J genes are TRBV4-1 and TRBJ1-4; weak D call: TRBD1 (5 bases). Per the germline V gene, CDR1 is MGHRA and CDR2 is YSYEKL. This CDR3 is 15 amino acids long. V was clipped by 1 base and J by 7 bases, with 13 bases between them. CDR3 bases: TGCGCCAGCAGCCAAGGCCAGGCCGGGGGTGAAAAACTGTTTTTT. Protein product: CASSQGQAGGEKLFF.

This sequence joins TRBV7-2 and TRBJ2-1; TRBD2 matches 11 bases. Germline-derived CDR1 and CDR2 are SGHTA and FQGNSA. The CDR3 runs 15 residues. Trimming cost V 5 bases and J 6 bases; bases outside gene matches: 6. The CDR3 sequence is CASSPQGTSGNEQFF. The CDR3 region has the DNA TGTGCCAGCAGCCCTCAGGGGACTAGCGGCAATGAGCAGTTCTTC.

The chain is built from TRBV3-1 (or the pseudogene TRBV3-2) and TRBJ1-3; TRBD1 is a possible D gene (5 bases). The CDR3 is 17 residues long. V was pared by 3 bases and J by 4 bases, with 19 bases between. Germline CDR1 LGHDT, CDR2 YNNKEL (reference sequence). The CDR3 DNA reads TGTGCCAGCAGCCACTTTTTGGGGGGAGTAGCAGGAAACACCATATATTTT. This encodes CASSHFLGGVAGNTIYF.

The chain carries TRBV13 and TRBJ2-7; D possibly corresponds to TRBD1 (6 bases). There are 14 residues in the CDR3. Germline V gene data show CDR1 as PRHDT and CDR2 as FYEKMQ (reference sequence). Trimming stripped 6 bases from V and 3 bases from J, with 15 bases between. The CDR3 protein is CASSPRGGHYEQYF. The CDR3 bases are TGTGCCAGCAGTCCTCGTGGGGGACACTACGAGCAGTACTTC.

This clone was counted a few times. The rearrangement uses TRBV7-2 and TRBJ1-5; D possibly corresponds to TRBD1 (5 bases). Trimming left V 1 base short and J 7 bases short, with 17 bases between. Germline assignment: CDR1 SGHTA and CDR2 FQGNSA. The CDR3 loop spans 16 amino acids. The CDR3 region is CASSLDLRVNTQPQHF. The CDR3 DNA follows: TGTGCCAGCAGCTTAGATCTCAGGGTAAATACCCAGCCCCAGCATTTT.

The V call is TRBV30, the J call TRBJ1-3, with TRBD1 matching 7 bases. This CDR3 comprises 11 residues. Germline V gives CDR1 GTSNPN, CDR2 SVGIG (reference sequence). V was pared by 8 bases and J by 3 bases, with 1 base of the junction left unmatched. CDR3 sequence reads: CAGDSGNTIYF. Here the CDR3 DNA reads TGTGCCGGGGACAGTGGAAACACCATATATTTT.

This clone was seen more than once but under ten times. This sequence joins TRBV3-1 (or the pseudogene TRBV3-2) and TRBJ2-7, with a weak D call TRBD1 (5 bases). The CDR3 extends over 17 amino acids. V shed 0 bases and J shed 6 bases, with 21 bases lying between them. Germline loops: CDR1 LGHDT, CDR2 YNNKEL (reference sequence). Here the CDR3 reads CASSQDSDTWWKSEQYF. As DNA, the CDR3 is TGTGCCAGCAGCCAAGACTCGGACACCTGGTGGAAGAGCGAGCAGTACTTC.